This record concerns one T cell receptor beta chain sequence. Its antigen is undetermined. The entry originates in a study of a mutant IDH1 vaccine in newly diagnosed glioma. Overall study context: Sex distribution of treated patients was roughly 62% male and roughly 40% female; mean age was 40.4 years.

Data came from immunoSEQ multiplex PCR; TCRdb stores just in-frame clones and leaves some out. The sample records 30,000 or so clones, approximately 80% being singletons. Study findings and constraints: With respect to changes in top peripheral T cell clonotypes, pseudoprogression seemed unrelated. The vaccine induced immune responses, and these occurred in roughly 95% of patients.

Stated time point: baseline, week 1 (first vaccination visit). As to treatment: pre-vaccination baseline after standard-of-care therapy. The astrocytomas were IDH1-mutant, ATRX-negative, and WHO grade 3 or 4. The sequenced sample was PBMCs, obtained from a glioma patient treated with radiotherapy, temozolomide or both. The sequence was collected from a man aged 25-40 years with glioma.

The CDR3: CASSISATNEKLFF. CDR3 DNA sequence: TGTGCCAGCAGCATTTCGGCAACTAATGAAAAACTGTTTTTT. This rearrangement joins TRBV5-5 to TRBJ1-4; D uncertain. V lost 4 bases and J 0 bases, leaving 7 bases between the germline ends. CDR1 and CDR2 from the germline V gene are SGHKS and YYEKEE (reference sequence). The length of the CDR3 is 14 residues. Full variable domain (outside the CDR3, taken from reference TRBV5-5 and TRBJ1-4): DAGVTQSPTHLIKTRGQQVTLRCSPISGHKSVSWYQQVLGQGPQFIFQYYEKEERGRGNFPDRFSARQFPNYSSELNVNALLLGDSALYLCASSISATNEKLFFGSGTQLSVL.